This T cell receptor (beta chain) derives from a study of tumor-infiltrating lymphocytes in primary liver carcinoma. Regarding the study as a whole: Roughly 7.5-25% of top clones, and no more, occurred in all five tumor regions. Tumors reached a significantly greater top-250-clone fraction than blood did (p = 0.039). Tumor-adjacent and tumor-blood pairs shared a smaller degree of overlap than tumor region pairs.

The study co-extracted DNA and RNA from about 19-30 mg of unsorted bulk tissue. Germline CDR1 is SGHAT and CDR2 is FQNNGV. The CDR3 totals 13 residues. A primer in the constant region served to generate TCR beta cDNA from roughly 450 ng of total RNA. Slightly modified ARM-PCR served as the procedure for the TCR beta libraries. These libraries came from three rounds of nested multiplex PCR. TRBV1-TRBV30 forward and Cbeta reverse primers drove the first two roughly 10-cycle rounds. MiXCR, run by TCRdb on the multiplex PCR reads, gives a single entry per CDR3 protein. Here the sample spans about 100,000 distinct CDR3 sequences, around 71% being singletons. Concerning this clonotype itself: Its antigen is as yet unknown. The junction and the germline gene differ at one end; a read error may be behind it.

Source material: liver tumor tissue from sampling region 2. This sample's subset: tumor region T2, inferior pole. The J gene is TRBJ2-3, the V gene TRBV11-2; tentative D call: TRBD2 (5 bases). The receptor was derived from a woman aged 60-75 years with primary liver carcinoma and hepatitis B virus infection. The CDR3 sequence is CASSLDLGDTRYF. The CDR3 DNA follows: TGTGCCAGCAGCTTAGATCTGGGAGATACGCGGTATTTT.